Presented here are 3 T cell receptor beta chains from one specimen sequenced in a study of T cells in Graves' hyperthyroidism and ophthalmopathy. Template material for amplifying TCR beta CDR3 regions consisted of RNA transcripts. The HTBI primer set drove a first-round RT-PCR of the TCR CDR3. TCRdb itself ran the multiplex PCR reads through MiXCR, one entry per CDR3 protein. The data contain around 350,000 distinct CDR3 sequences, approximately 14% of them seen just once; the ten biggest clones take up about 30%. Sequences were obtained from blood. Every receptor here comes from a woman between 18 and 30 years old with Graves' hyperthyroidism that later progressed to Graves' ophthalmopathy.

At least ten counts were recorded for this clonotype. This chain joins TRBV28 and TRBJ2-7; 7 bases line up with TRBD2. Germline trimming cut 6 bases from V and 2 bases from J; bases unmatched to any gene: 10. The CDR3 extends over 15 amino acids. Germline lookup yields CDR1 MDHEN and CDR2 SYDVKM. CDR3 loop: CASRAPGGTTYEQYF. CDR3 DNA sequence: TGTGCCAGCAGGGCGCCGGGAGGCACCACCTACGAGCAGTACTTC.

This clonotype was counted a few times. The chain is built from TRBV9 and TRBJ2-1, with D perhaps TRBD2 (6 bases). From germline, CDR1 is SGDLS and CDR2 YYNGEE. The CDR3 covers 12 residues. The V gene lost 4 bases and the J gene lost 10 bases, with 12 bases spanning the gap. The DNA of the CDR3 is TGTGCCAGCAGCCCCGGGACTTGGGAGCAGTTCTTC. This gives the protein CASSPGTWEQFF. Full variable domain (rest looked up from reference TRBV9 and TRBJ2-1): DSGVTQTPKHLITATGQRVTLRCSPRSGDLSVYWYQQSLDQGLQFLIQYYNGEERAKGNILERFSAQQFPDLHSELNLSSLELGDSALYFCASSPGTWEQFFGPGTRLTVL.

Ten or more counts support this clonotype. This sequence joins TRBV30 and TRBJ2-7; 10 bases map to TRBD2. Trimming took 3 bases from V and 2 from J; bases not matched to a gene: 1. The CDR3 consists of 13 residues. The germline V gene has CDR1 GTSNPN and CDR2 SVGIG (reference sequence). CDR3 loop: CAWRLAGTYEQYF. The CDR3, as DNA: TGTGCCTGGAGACTAGCGGGGACCTACGAGCAGTACTTC.